This entry describes one TCR beta chain. This entry comes from a study of cytotoxic CD8 clonotypes in ibrutinib-treated CLL. Study at large: Mean values per sample were a few hundred thousand productive templates and 93,000 or so productive rearrangements.

TCRdb's table, derived via immunoSEQ multiplex PCR, lists solely in-frame clones and lacks some. The table shows about 300,000 clones, with about 64% occurring only once. The length of the CDR3 is 14 residues. With V trimmed by 2 bases and J by 6 bases, 3 bases remained unmatched. In germline, CDR1 is SGHVS, CDR2 FQNEAQ. The receptor comes from a human donor with chronic lymphocytic leukemia. The sample consisted of PBMCs, taken after 36 months of ibrutinib treatment. This chain connects TRBV7-8 to TRBJ2-7; TRBD2 aligns across 11 bases. The CDR3 sequence: CASSLSLAGGEQYF. The CDR3 DNA reads TGTGCCAGCAGCTTATCGCTAGCGGGAGGCGAGCAGTACTTC.